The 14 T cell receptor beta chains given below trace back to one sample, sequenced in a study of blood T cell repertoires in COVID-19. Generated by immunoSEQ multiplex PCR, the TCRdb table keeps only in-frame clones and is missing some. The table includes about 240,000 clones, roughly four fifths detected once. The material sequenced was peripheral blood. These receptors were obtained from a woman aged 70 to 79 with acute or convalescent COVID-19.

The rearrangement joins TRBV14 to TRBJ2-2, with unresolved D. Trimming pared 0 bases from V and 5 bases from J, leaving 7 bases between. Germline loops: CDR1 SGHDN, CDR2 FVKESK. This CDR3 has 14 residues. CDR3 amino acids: CASSQETPTGELFF. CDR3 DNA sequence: TGTGCCAGCAGCCAAGAAACTCCTACCGGGGAGCTGTTTTTT.

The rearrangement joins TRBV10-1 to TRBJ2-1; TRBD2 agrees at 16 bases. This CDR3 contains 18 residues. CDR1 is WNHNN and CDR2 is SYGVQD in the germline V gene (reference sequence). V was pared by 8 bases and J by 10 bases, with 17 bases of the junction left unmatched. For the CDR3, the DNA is TGCGCCAGCCCACCCTTAAGAAGGGGACTAGCGGGGGGGCGGGAGCAGTTCTTC. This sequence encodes CASPPLRRGLAGGREQFF.

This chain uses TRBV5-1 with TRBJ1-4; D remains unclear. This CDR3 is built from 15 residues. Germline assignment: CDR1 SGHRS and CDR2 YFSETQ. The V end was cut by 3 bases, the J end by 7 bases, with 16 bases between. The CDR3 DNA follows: TGCGCCAGCAGCTCGTCCGGGGAGGCGGGTGAAAAACTGTTTTTT. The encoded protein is CASSSSGEAGEKLFF.

CDR3 DNA: TGTGCCAGCAGCTTTTTCTTTGGGACTAGCGGGGAAGATACGCAGTATTTT. Translation: CASSFFFGTSGEDTQYF. The chain combines TRBV5-4 with TRBJ2-3, with 13 nucleotides matching TRBD2. CDR1 SGHNT and CDR2 YYREEE come from the germline V gene (reference sequence). After removal of 2 bases from V and 5 bases from J, the junction contained 8 bases not matched to a gene. The CDR3 is 17 residues long.

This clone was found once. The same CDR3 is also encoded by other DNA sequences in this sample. CDR3 sequence: CASSYSGGYGYTF. DNA of the CDR3: TGTGCCAGCAGTTACTCCGGCGGCTATGGCTACACCTTC. The chain employs TRBV6-2 or TRBV6-3 and TRBJ1-2, with D hard to call. The germline V gene has CDR1 MNHEY and CDR2 SVGEGT. This CDR3 is built from 13 residues. V shed 0 bases and J shed 4 bases, with 6 bases lying between them.

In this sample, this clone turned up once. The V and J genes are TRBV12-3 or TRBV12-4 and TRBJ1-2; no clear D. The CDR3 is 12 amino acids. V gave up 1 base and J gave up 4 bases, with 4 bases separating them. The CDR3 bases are TGTGCCAGCAGTTTAGTCGGCTATGGCTACACCTTC. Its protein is CASSLVGYGYTF.

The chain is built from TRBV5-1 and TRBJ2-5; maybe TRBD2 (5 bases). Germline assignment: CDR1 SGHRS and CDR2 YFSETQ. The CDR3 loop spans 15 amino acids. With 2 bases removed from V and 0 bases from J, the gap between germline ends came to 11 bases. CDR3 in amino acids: CASSLAARDQETQYF. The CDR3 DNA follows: TGCGCCAGCAGCTTAGCGGCCCGCGACCAAGAGACCCAGTACTTC.

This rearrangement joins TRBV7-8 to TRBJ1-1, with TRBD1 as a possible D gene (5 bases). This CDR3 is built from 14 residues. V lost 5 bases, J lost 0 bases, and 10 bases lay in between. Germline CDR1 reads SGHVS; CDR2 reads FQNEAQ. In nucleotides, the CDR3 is TGTGCCAGCAGCCGAGACAGTTTGAACACTGAAGCTTTCTTT. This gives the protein CASSRDSLNTEAFF. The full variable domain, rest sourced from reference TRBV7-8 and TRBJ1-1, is GAGVSQSPRYKVAKRGQDVALRCDPISGHVSLFWYQQALGQGPEFLTYFQNEAQLDKSGLPSDRFFAERPEGSVSTLKIQRTQQEDSAVYLCASSRDSLNTEAFFGQGTRLTVV.

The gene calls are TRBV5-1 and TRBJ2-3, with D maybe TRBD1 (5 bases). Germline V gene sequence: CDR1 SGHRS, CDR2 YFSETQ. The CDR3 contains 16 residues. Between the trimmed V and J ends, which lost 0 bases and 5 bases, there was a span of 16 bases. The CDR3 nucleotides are TGCGCCAGCAGCTTGGTTGCAGGGAACATGCAAGATACGCAGTATTTT. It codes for CASSLVAGNMQDTQYF.

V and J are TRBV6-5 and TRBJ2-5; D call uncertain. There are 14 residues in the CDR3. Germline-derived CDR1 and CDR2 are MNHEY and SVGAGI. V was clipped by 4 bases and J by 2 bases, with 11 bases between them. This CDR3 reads CASSLQNPQETQYF. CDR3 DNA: TGTGCCAGCAGTTTACAGAATCCTCAAGAGACCCAGTACTTC.

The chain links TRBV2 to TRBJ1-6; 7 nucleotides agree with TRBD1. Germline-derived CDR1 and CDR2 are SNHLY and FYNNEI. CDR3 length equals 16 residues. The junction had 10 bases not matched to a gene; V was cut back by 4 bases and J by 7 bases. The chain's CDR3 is CASSGQGRPANSPLHF. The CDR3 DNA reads TGTGCCAGCAGTGGACAGGGTCGCCCCGCGAATTCACCCCTCCACTTT.

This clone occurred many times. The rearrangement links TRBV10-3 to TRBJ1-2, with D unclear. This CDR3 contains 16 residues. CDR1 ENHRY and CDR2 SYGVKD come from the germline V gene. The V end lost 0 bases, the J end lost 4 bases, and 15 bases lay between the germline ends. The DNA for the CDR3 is TGTGCCATCAGTGAGTCGATCACCGACCGACTCTATGGCTACACCTTC. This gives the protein CAISESITDRLYGYTF.

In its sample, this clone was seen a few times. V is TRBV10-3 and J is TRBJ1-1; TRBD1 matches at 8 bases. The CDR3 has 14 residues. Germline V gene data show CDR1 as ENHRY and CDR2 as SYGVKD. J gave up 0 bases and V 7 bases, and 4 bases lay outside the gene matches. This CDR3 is CAINPGGLNTEAFF. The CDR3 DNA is TGTGCCATCAATCCAGGGGGCTTGAACACTGAAGCTTTCTTT.

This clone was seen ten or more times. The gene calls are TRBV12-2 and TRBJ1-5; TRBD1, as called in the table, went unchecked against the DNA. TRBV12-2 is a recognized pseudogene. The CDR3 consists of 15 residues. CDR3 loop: CASRTMTGTNQPQHF. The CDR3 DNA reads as TGTGCAAGTCGCACCATGACAGGGACGAATCAGCCCCAGCATTTT.